This entry describes one T cell receptor (beta chain). These data come from a study of blood T cell repertoires in COVID-19. For the study at large: PBMCs, B-cell-depleted T cells, or T cells were the source of the cDNA or gDNA that made up the material.

Original processing notes: For nucleated cells, counts were estimated from reference gene primer amplification. The protocol was immunoSEQ multiplex PCR, while the TCRdb copy is restricted to in-frame clones and leaves out a portion. V, J and clone size are taken as reported in that table, and D and trimming were inferred from the DNA itself. The sample yields some 160,000 clones, about 80% seen once. Germline CDR1 is SGHVS and CDR2 is FQNEAQ. This CDR3 is built from 17 residues. V was pared by 7 bases and J by 4 bases, with 11 bases of the junction left unmatched. The TCR comes from a man between 65 and 80 years old who had recovered from COVID-19. This chain joins TRBV7-8 and TRBJ2-2, with 11 bases aligning to TRBD1. Sample: peripheral blood. CDR3 in DNA: TGTGCCAGCACCCCCTCGGACAGGGGGCTTATCACCGGGGAGCTGTTTTTT. It encodes CASTPSDRGLITGELFF. Using reference TRBV7-8 and TRBJ2-2 for the parts outside the CDR3, the full variable domain is GAGVSQSPRYKVAKRGQDVALRCDPISGHVSLFWYQQALGQGPEFLTYFQNEAQLDKSGLPSDRFFAERPEGSVSTLKIQRTQQEDSAVYLCASTPSDRGLITGELFFGEGSRLTVL.